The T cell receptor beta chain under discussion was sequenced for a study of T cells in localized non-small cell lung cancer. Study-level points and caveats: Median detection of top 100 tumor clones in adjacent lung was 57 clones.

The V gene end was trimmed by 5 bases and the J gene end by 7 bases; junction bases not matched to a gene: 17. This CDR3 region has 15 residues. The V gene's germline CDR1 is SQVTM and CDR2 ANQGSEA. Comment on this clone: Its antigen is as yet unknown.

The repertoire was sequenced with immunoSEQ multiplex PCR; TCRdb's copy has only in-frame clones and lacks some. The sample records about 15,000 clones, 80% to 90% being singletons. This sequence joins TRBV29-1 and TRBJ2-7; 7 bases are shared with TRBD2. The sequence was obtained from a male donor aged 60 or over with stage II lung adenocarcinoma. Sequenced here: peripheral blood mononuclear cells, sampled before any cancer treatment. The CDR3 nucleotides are TGCAGCGTTAGGGTCCTCGGGACTACCCTTGGTGAGCAGTACTTC. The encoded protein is CSVRVLGTTLGEQYF.